This is a list of T cell receptor beta chains from one sample in a study of cytomegalovirus exposure and HLA in healthy donors. Profiling relied on immunoSEQ multiplex PCR, and the TCRdb table lists in-frame clones only, not all of them. The repertoire includes some 340,000 clones, roughly 87% of them detected once, and approximately 1.2% sits in the top ten. The sequenced sample was PBMCs. The origin of the receptors is a young woman in good health and CMV-seropositive. The CDR3 runs from the conserved cysteine through the conserved F or W. The order of the fields is clone size, V gene, D gene, J gene, CDR3 protein, CDR3 DNA. D genes are given only for firm matches. For some rows the clone size is stated as once, few or many, or as a class when expanded; others skip it.

size: NA; V: TRBV7-9; D: NA; J: TRBJ2-3; CDR3: CASSSGVATYTDTQYF; DNA: TGTGCCAGCAGCTCCGGGGTAGCTACATACACAGATACGCAGTATTTT
size: NA; V: TRBV18; D: TRBD1; J: TRBJ1-2; CDR3: CASSPPGQGNGYTF; DNA: TGTGCCAGCTCACCACCGGGACAGGGTAATGGCTACACCTTC
size: once; V: TRBV5-6; D: NA; J: TRBJ2-1; CDR3: CASTHPRSSYNEQFF; DNA: TGTGCCAGCACCCACCCGCGGAGCTCCTACAATGAGCAGTTCTTC
size: NA; V: TRBV5-1; D: NA; J: TRBJ2-3; CDR3: CASSFWTRGNTDTQYF; DNA: TGCGCCAGCAGCTTTTGGACTAGGGGGAACACAGATACGCAGTATTTT
size: few; V: TRBV30; D: NA; J: TRBJ1-2; CDR3: CAWSVSKGGYGYTF; DNA: TGTGCCTGGAGTGTATCGAAGGGTGGCTATGGCTACACCTTC
size: few; V: TRBV7-9; D: NA; J: TRBJ1-2; CDR3: CASSPGQYNYGYTF; DNA: TGTGCCAGCAGCCCAGGACAGTACAACTATGGCTACACCTTC
size: NA; V: TRBV7-9; D: TRBD1; J: TRBJ1-2; CDR3: CASSLGSRQGLAGGYTF; DNA: TGTGCCAGCAGCTTAGGGAGCCGACAGGGGCTGGCTGGCGGCTACACCTTC
size: once; V: TRBV11-2; D: NA; J: TRBJ2-5; CDR3: CASSLRTVFAETQYF; DNA: TGTGCCAGCAGCTTGAGGACAGTTTTTGCGGAGACCCAGTACTTC
size: once; V: TRBV11-1; D: NA; J: TRBJ2-1; CDR3: CASSRGTNYNEQFF; DNA: TGTGCCAGCAGCCGTGGGACAAACTACAATGAGCAGTTCTTC
size: NA; V: TRBV5-1; D: NA; J: TRBJ1-1; CDR3: CASSLMLRAEPEAFF; DNA: TGCGCCAGCAGCTTGATGCTCCGGGCCGAGCCCGAAGCTTTCTTT
size: NA; V: TRBV30; D: TRBD1; J: TRBJ2-7; CDR3: CAWSTGTGSYEQYF; DNA: TGTGCCTGGAGTACCGGGACAGGCTCCTACGAGCAGTACTTC
size: NA; V: TRBV14; D: NA; J: TRBJ2-7; CDR3: CASSQDRLHYEQYF; DNA: TGTGCCAGCAGCCAAGACCGACTCCACTACGAGCAGTACTTC
size: NA; V: TRBV6-6; D: NA; J: TRBJ1-3; CDR3: CASSYSPSGNTIYF; DNA: TGTGCCAGCAGTTACTCCCCCTCGGGAAACACCATATATTTT
size: NA; V: TRBV5-1; D: NA; J: TRBJ2-7; CDR3: CASSLGHTSYEQYF; DNA: TGCGCCAGCAGCTTAGGCCACACCTCCTACGAGCAGTACTTC
size: NA; V: TRBV2; D: NA; J: TRBJ1-3; CDR3: CARRDRDSSGNTIYF; DNA: TGTGCCAGGCGGGATCGCGACAGCTCTGGAAACACCATATATTTT
size: NA; V: TRBV5-1; D: TRBD2; J: TRBJ2-1; CDR3: CASSLSGRGTGEQFF; DNA: TGCGCCAGCAGTCTCAGCGGGAGGGGTACTGGTGAGCAGTTCTTC
size: few; V: TRBV7-7; D: TRBD2; J: TRBJ2-5; CDR3: CASSRRLAGGLVKETQYF; DNA: TGTGCCAGCAGCAGACGACTAGCGGGGGGGCTGGTAAAAGAGACCCAGTACTTC
size: NA; V: TRBV11-3; D: NA; J: TRBJ2-1; CDR3: CASSFSAEAYNEQFF; DNA: TGTGCCAGCAGCTTTTCAGCGGAAGCCTACAATGAGCAGTTCTTC
size: NA; V: TRBV6-1; D: TRBD2; J: TRBJ2-7; CDR3: CASSEALTSGISYEQYF; DNA: TGTGCCAGCAGTGAGGCCCTGACTAGCGGGATCTCCTACGAGCAGTACTTC
size: NA; V: TRBV6-5; D: NA; J: TRBJ2-7; CDR3: CASSSQSRPDGEQYF; DNA: TGTGCCAGCAGTTCCCAATCGCGACCGGATGGGGAGCAGTACTTC
size: NA; V: TRBV7-9; D: TRBD2; J: TRBJ2-7; CDR3: CASRGTSGTYEQYF; DNA: TGTGCCAGCAGGGGGACTAGCGGAACCTACGAGCAGTACTTC
size: NA; V: TRBV13; D: NA; J: TRBJ1-2; CDR3: CASSQTQGAKDYTF; DNA: TGTGCCAGCAGCCAAACACAGGGCGCGAAGGACTACACCTTC
size: NA; V: TRBV11-1; D: NA; J: TRBJ2-1; CDR3: CASSWGNEQFF; DNA: TGTGCCAGCAGCTGGGGTAATGAGCAGTTCTTC
size: NA; V: TRBV5-5; D: NA; J: TRBJ1-5; CDR3: CASSRGGGNQPQHF; DNA: TGTGCCAGCAGCCGTGGGGGCGGCAATCAGCCCCAGCATTTT
size: NA; V: TRBV9; D: TRBD2; J: TRBJ2-7; CDR3: CASSVSWEGAYEQYF; DNA: TGTGCCAGCAGCGTAAGTTGGGAGGGAGCCTACGAGCAGTACTTC
size: NA; V: TRBV6-1; D: NA; J: TRBJ1-3; CDR3: CASSEEFSGFGNTIYF; DNA: TGTGCCAGCAGTGAGGAATTCTCAGGGTTTGGAAACACCATATATTTT
size: once; V: TRBV7-2; D: TRBD1; J: TRBJ2-7; CDR3: CASSSNTGVSYEQYF; DNA: TGTGCCAGCAGCTCTAATACAGGGGTCTCCTACGAGCAGTACTTC
size: few; V: TRBV4-2; D: NA; J: TRBJ1-1; CDR3: CASSQEGGNTEAFF; DNA: TGTGCCAGCAGCCAAGAGGGGGGGAACACTGAAGCTTTCTTT
size: NA; V: TRBV18; D: NA; J: TRBJ1-2; CDR3: CASSPTGPKNYGYTF; DNA: TGTGCCAGCTCACCAACGGGACCCAAAAACTATGGCTACACCTTC
size: NA; V: TRBV6-6; D: TRBD2; J: TRBJ2-3; CDR3: CASSYLAGGTDTQYF; DNA: TGTGCCAGCAGTTACCTAGCGGGAGGCACAGATACGCAGTATTTT
size: NA; V: TRBV7-9; D: TRBD1; J: TRBJ1-4; CDR3: CASSSGQLGEKLFF; DNA: TGTGCCAGCAGCTCGGGACAGCTCGGGGAAAAACTGTTTTTT
size: few; V: TRBV7-8; D: NA; J: TRBJ2-7; CDR3: CASSFRRNSYEQYF; DNA: TGTGCCAGCAGCTTCCGACGGAACTCCTACGAGCAGTACTTC
size: once; V: TRBV14; D: NA; J: TRBJ2-1; CDR3: CASSQGDFFYNEQFF; DNA: TGTGCCAGCAGCCAAGGGGACTTCTTCTACAATGAGCAGTTCTTC
size: NA; V: TRBV7-2; D: TRBD2; J: TRBJ2-7; CDR3: CASSLIWTSGSTYEQYF; DNA: TGTGCCAGCAGCTTAATCTGGACTAGCGGGTCTACCTACGAGCAGTACTTC
size: NA; V: TRBV7-3; D: TRBD2; J: TRBJ2-7; CDR3: CASSLSGDEQYF; DNA: TGTGCCAGCAGCTTGAGCGGGGACGAGCAGTACTTC
size: NA; V: TRBV11-2; D: NA; J: TRBJ1-1; CDR3: CASSPPRPPAAFF; DNA: TGTGCCAGCAGCCCCCCCAGGCCACCGGCAGCTTTCTTT
size: NA; V: TRBV27; D: NA; J: TRBJ1-4; CDR3: CASSAAQDEKLFF; DNA: TGTGCCAGCAGCGCGGCGCAGGATGAAAAACTGTTTTTT
size: NA; V: TRBV7-9; D: TRBD2; J: TRBJ2-1; CDR3: CASSPRAGSNEQFF; DNA: TGTGCCAGCAGCCCCAGAGCGGGGTCCAATGAGCAGTTCTTC
size: NA; V: TRBV7-2; D: TRBD1; J: TRBJ2-7; CDR3: CASSLKQGAGEQYF; DNA: TGTGCCAGCAGCTTAAAACAGGGGGCAGGGGAGCAGTACTTC
size: NA; V: TRBV5-1; D: TRBD2; J: TRBJ2-3; CDR3: CASSLDLAGGADTQYF; DNA: TGCGCCAGCAGCTTGGACCTAGCGGGGGGGGCAGATACGCAGTATTTT
size: few; V: TRBV19; D: NA; J: TRBJ1-1; CDR3: CASIRASNTEAFF; DNA: TGTGCCAGTATCAGGGCCTCGAACACTGAAGCTTTCTTT
size: NA; V: TRBV30; D: NA; J: TRBJ2-7; CDR3: CAWSEQGYEQYF; DNA: TGTGCCTGGAGCGAACAGGGCTACGAGCAGTACTTC
size: NA; V: TRBV6-1; D: TRBD1; J: TRBJ1-1; CDR3: CASGSGQGNTEAFF; DNA: TGTGCCAGCGGATCAGGACAGGGTAACACTGAAGCTTTCTTT
size: NA; V: TRBV19; D: NA; J: TRBJ2-1; CDR3: CASSPGLTLYNEQFF; DNA: TGTGCCAGTAGCCCGGGACTGACCCTCTACAATGAGCAGTTCTTC
size: NA; V: TRBV9; D: TRBD1; J: TRBJ2-2; CDR3: CASSSRDRETGELFF; DNA: TGTGCCAGCAGCTCCCGGGACAGAGAGACCGGGGAGCTGTTTTTT
size: NA; V: TRBV19; D: TRBD1; J: TRBJ2-1; CDR3: CASSRDRGRLNEQFF; DNA: TGTGCCAGTAGTAGAGACAGGGGGCGCCTCAATGAGCAGTTCTTC
size: NA; V: TRBV2; D: NA; J: TRBJ2-3; CDR3: CASSESNSDTQYF; DNA: TGTGCCAGCAGTGAGAGCAACTCTGATACGCAGTATTTT
size: NA; V: TRBV7-2; D: NA; J: TRBJ1-2; CDR3: CASSLEGRRGYTF; DNA: TGTGCCAGCAGCTTAGAAGGGAGACGTGGCTACACCTTC
size: NA; V: TRBV27; D: NA; J: TRBJ2-2; CDR3: CASTLRGRAGELFF; DNA: TGTGCCAGCACCCTAAGAGGGAGAGCCGGGGAGCTGTTTTTT
size: few; V: TRBV4-3; D: NA; J: TRBJ1-2; CDR3: CASSQEQTGPYTF; DNA: TGCGCCAGCAGCCAAGAACAAACAGGGCCCTACACCTTC
size: NA; V: TRBV7-3; D: NA; J: TRBJ2-2; CDR3: CASTQFTGPANTGELFF; DNA: TGTGCCAGCACCCAATTTACCGGGCCCGCGAACACCGGGGAGCTGTTTTTT
size: once; V: TRBV5-6; D: NA; J: TRBJ1-6; CDR3: CASSLLHSPLHF; DNA: TGTGCCAGCAGCCTACTTCATTCACCCCTCCACTTT
size: NA; V: TRBV4-1; D: NA; J: TRBJ1-2; CDR3: CASSQGPAFYGYTF; DNA: TGCGCCAGCAGCCAAGGTCCGGCCTTCTATGGCTACACCTTC
size: once; V: TRBV27; D: TRBD2; J: TRBJ2-1; CDR3: CASTQGGLAGEQFF; DNA: TGTGCCAGCACCCAAGGGGGACTAGCGGGTGAGCAGTTCTTC
size: NA; V: TRBV27; D: TRBD1; J: TRBJ1-2; CDR3: CATGTGVNYGYTF; DNA: TGTGCCACCGGGACAGGGGTTAACTATGGCTACACCTTC